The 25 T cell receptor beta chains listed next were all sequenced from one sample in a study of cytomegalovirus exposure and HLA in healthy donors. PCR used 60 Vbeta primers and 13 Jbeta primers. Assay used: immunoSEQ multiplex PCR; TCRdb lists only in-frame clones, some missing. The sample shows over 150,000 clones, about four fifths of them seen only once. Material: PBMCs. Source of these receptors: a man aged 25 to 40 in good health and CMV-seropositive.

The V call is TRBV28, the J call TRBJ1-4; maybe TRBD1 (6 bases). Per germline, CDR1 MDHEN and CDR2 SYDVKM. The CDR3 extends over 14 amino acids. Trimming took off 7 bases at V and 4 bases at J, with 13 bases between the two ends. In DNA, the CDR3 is TGTGCCAGCACCAGGGGTTACCTTAATGAAAAACTGTTTTTT. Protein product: CASTRGYLNEKLFF.

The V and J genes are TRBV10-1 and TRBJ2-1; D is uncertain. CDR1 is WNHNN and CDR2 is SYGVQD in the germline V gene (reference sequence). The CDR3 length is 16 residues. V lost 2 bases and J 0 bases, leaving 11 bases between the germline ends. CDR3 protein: CASSEADGSSYNEQFF. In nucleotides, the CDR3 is TGCGCCAGCAGTGAGGCGGATGGTAGCTCCTACAATGAGCAGTTCTTC.

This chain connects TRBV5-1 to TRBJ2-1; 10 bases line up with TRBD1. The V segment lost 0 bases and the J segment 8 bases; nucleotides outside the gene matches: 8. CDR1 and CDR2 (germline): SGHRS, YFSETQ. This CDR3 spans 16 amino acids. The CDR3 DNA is TGCGCCAGCAGCTTGGGGACAGGGGGGCGGATATATGAGCAGTTCTTC. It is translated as CASSLGTGGRIYEQFF.

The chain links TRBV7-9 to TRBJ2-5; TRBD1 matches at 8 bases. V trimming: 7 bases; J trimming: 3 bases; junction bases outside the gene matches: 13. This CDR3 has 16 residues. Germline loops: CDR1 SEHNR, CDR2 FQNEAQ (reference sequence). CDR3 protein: CASNIRRYRGEETQYF. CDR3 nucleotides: TGTGCCAGCAATATCAGGCGTTACAGGGGGGAAGAGACCCAGTACTTC.

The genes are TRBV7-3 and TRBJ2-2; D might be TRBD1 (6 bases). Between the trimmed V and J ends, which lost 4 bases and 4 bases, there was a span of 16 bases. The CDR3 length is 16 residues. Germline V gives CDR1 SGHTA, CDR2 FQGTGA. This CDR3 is CASSSTWDIRTGELFF. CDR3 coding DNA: TGTGCCAGCAGCTCAACCTGGGACATCCGCACCGGGGAGCTGTTTTTT.

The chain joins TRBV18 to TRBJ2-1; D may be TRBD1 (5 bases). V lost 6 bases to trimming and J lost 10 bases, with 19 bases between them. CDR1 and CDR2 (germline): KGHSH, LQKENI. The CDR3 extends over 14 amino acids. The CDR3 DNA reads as TGTGCCAGCTCCGGTGCAGGGTTCAGAGACGAGCAGTTCTTC. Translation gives CASSGAGFRDEQFF.

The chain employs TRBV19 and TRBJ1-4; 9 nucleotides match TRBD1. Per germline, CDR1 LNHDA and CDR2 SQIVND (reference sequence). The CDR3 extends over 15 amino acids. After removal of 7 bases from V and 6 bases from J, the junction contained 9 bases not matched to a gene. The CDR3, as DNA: TGTGCCAGTACCCACCGGACAGGGGCTGATGAAAAACTGTTTTTT. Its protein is CASTHRTGADEKLFF.

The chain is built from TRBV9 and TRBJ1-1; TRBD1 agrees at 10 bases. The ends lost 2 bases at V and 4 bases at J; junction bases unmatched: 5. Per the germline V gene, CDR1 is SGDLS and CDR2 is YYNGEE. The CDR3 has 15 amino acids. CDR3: CASSVTGGAGTEAFF. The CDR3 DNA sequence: TGTGCCAGCAGCGTGACAGGGGGCGCCGGCACTGAAGCTTTCTTT.

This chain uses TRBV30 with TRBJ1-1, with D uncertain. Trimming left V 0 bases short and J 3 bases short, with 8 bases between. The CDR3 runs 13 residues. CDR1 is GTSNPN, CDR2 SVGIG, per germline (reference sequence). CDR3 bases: TGTGCCTGGAGTGTACCTGCGGACACTGAAGCTTTCTTT. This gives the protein CAWSVPADTEAFF.

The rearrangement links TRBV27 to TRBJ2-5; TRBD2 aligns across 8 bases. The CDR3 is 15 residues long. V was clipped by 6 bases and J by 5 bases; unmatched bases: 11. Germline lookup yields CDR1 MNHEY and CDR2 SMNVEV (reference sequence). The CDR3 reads CASSRQRETVETQYF. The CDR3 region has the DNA TGTGCCAGCAGCCGTCAGCGGGAGACGGTGGAGACCCAGTACTTC.

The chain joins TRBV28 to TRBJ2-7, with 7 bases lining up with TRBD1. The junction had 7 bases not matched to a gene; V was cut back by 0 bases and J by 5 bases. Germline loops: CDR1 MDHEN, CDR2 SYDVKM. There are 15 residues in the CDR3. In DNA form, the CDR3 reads TGTGCCAGCAGTTTATGGAGAGGGGGCGCGGACGAGCAGTACTTC. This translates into CASSLWRGGADEQYF.

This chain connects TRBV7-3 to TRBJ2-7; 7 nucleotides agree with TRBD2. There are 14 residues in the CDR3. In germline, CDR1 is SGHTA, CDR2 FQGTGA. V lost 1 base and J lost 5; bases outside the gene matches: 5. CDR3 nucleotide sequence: TGTGCCAGCAGCTTAATCGGGGGGTTTGACGAGCAGTACTTC. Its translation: CASSLIGGFDEQYF.

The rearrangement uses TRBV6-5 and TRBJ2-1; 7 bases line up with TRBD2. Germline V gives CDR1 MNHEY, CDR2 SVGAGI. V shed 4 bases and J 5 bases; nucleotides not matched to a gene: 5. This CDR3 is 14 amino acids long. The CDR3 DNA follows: TGTGCCAGCAGTTGGGGGGGTTGGAACAATGAGCAGTTCTTC. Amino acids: CASSWGGWNNEQFF.

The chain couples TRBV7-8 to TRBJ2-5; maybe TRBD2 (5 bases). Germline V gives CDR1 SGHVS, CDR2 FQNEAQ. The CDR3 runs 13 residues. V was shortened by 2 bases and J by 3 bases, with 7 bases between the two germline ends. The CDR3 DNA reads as TGTGCCAGCAGCTTACCCGGGAAAGAGACCCAGTACTTC. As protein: CASSLPGKETQYF.

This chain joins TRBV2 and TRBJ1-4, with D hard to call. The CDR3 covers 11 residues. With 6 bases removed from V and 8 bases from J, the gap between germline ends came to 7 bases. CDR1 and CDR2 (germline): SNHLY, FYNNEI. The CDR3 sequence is CASSEREKLFF. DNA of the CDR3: TGTGCCAGCAGCGAGAGGGAAAAACTGTTTTTT.

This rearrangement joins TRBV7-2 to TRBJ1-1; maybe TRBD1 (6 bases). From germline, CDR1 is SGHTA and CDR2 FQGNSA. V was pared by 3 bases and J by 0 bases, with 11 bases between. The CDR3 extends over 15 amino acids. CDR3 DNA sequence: TGTGCCAGCAGCTTGGTCACAGGGATGAACACTGAAGCTTTCTTT. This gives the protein CASSLVTGMNTEAFF.

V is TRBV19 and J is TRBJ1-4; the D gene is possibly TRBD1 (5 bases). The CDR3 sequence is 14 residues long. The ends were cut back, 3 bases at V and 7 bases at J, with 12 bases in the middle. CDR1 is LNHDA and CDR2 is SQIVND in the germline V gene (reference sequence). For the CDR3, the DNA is TGTGCCAGTAGTATTAAGGGGTCGGCTGAAAAACTGTTTTTT. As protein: CASSIKGSAEKLFF.

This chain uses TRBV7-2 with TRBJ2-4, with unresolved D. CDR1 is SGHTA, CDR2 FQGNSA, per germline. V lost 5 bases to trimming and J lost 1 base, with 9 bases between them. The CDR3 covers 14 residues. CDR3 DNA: TGTGCCAGCAGCCAATGGGCGGCCAAAAACATTCAGTACTTC. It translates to CASSQWAAKNIQYF.

The CDR3 here is CARNDRAGANVLTF. The CDR3 bases are TGTGCCAGGAACGACAGGGCTGGGGCCAACGTCCTGACTTTC. This sequence joins TRBV2 and TRBJ2-6, with TRBD1 matching over 7 bases. With V trimmed by 9 bases and J by 2 bases, 4 bases remained unmatched. Germline V CDR1 and CDR2: SNHLY, FYNNEI. The CDR3 totals 14 residues.

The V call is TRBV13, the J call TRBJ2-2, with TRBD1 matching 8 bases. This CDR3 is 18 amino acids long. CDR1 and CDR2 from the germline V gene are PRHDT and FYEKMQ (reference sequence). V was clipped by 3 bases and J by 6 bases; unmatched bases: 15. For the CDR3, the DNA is TGTGCCAGCAGCTTTGGGCAGGGGGCCCGAGTAGTCCCCGGGGAGCTGTTTTTT. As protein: CASSFGQGARVVPGELFF. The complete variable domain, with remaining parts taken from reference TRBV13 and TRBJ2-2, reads AAGVIQSPRHLIKEKRETATLKCYPIPRHDTVYWYQQGPGQDPQFLISFYEKMQSDKGSIPDRFSAQQFSDYHSELNMSSLELGDSALYFCASSFGQGARVVPGELFFGEGSRLTVL.

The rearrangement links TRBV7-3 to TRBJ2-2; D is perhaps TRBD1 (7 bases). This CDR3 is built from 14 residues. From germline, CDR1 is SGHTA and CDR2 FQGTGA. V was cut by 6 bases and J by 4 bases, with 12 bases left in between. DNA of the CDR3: TGTGCCAGCAGGCGGGGACAGAGCACCGGGGAGCTGTTTTTT. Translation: CASRRGQSTGELFF. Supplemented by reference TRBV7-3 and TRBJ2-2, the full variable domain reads GAGVSQTPSNKVTEKGKYVELRCDPISGHTALYWYRQSLGQGPEFLIYFQGTGAADDSGLPNDRFFAVRPEGSVSTLKIQRTERGDSAVYLCASRRGQSTGELFFGEGSRLTVL.

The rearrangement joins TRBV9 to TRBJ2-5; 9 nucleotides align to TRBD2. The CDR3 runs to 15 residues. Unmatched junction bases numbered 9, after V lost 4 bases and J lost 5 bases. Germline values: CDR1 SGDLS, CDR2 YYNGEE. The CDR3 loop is CASSFGTSRGETQYF. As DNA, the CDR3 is TGTGCCAGCAGCTTTGGGACTAGCCGGGGTGAGACCCAGTACTTC.

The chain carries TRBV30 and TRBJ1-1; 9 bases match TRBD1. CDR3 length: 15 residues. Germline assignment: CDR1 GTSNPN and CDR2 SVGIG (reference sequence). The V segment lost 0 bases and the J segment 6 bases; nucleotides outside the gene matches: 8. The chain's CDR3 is CAWSVPGQGAPEAFF. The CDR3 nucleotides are TGTGCCTGGAGTGTCCCGGGACAGGGTGCGCCTGAAGCTTTCTTT.

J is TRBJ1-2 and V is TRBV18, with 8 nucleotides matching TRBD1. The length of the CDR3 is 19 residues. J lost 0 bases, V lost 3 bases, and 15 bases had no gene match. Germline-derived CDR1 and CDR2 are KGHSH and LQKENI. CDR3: CASSPLEAGQGHANYGYTF. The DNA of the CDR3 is TGTGCCAGCTCACCTCTCGAGGCAGGACAGGGTCATGCTAACTATGGCTACACCTTC.

The CDR3, as DNA: TGCGCCAGCAGCCCGGGGACAGGGGGCAACGGGGAGCTGTTTTTT. This codes for CASSPGTGGNGELFF. The gene calls are TRBV5-1 and TRBJ2-2, with 12 bases that match TRBD1. CDR3 length: 15 residues. V lost 4 bases to trimming and J lost 7 bases; unmatched junction nucleotides: 5. From germline, CDR1 is SGHRS and CDR2 YFSETQ.